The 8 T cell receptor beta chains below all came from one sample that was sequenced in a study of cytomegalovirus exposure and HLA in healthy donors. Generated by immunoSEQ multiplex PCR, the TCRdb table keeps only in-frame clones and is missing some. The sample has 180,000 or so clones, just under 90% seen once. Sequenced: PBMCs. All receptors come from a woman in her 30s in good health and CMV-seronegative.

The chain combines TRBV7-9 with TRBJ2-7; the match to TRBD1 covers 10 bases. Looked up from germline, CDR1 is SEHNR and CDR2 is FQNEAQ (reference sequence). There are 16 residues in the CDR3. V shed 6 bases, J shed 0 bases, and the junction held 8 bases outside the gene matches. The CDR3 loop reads CASSLKRTGGSYEQYF. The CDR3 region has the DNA TGTGCCAGCAGTCTAAAAAGGACAGGGGGCTCCTACGAGCAGTACTTC.

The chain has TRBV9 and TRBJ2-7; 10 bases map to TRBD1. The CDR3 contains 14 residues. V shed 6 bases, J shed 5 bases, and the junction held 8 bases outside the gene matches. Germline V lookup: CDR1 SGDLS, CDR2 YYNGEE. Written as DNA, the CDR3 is TGTGCCAGCACCCCGGGACAGGGGATCCACGAGCAGTACTTC. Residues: CASTPGQGIHEQYF.

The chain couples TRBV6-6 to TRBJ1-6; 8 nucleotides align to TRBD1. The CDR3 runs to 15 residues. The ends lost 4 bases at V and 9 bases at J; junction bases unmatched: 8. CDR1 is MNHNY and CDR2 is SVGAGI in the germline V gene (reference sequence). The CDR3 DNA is TGTGCCAGCAGTTCGGGACAGGCAGCAGGTTCACCCCTCCACTTT. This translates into CASSSGQAAGSPLHF.

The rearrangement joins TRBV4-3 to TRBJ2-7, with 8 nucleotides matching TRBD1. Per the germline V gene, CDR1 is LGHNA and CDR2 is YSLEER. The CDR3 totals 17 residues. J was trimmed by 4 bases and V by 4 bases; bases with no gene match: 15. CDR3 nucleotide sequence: TGCGCCAGCAGCCTAAGGTTAACAGGGGGAACCGGGTACGAGCAGTACTTC. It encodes CASSLRLTGGTGYEQYF.

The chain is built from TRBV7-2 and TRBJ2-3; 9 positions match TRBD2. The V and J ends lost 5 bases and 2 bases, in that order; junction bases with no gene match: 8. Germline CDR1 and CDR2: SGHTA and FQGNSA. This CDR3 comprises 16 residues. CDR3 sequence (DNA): TGTGCCAGCAGCCCCCTGGCTAGCGGGGTCACAGATACGCAGTATTTT. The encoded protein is CASSPLASGVTDTQYF.

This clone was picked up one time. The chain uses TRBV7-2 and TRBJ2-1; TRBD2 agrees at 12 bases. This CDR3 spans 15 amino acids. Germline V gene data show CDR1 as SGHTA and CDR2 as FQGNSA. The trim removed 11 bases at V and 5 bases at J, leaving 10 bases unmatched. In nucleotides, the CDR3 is TGTGCCGGAAGGGAAAGGACTAGCGGGAACAATGAGCAGTTCTTC. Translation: CAGRERTSGNNEQFF.

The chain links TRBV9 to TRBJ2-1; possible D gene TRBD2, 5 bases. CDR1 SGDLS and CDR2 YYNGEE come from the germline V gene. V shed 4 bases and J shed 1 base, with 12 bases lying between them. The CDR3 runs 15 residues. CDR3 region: CASSPGVESYNEQFF. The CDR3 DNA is TGTGCCAGCAGCCCCGGGGTGGAGTCCTACAATGAGCAGTTCTTC.

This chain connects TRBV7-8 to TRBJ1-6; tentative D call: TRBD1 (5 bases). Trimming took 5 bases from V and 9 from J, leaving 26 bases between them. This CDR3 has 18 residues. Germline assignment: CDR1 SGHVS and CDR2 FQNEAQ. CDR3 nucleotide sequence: TGTGCCAGCAGCCGGGACCGGAGGGGCCCACACCACAGTTCACCCCTCCACTTT. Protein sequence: CASSRDRRGPHHSSPLHF. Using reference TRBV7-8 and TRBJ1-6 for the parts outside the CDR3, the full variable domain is GAGVSQSPRYKVAKRGQDVALRCDPISGHVSLFWYQQALGQGPEFLTYFQNEAQLDKSGLPSDRFFAERPEGSVSTLKIQRTQQEDSAVYLCASSRDRRGPHHSSPLHFGNGTRLTVT.